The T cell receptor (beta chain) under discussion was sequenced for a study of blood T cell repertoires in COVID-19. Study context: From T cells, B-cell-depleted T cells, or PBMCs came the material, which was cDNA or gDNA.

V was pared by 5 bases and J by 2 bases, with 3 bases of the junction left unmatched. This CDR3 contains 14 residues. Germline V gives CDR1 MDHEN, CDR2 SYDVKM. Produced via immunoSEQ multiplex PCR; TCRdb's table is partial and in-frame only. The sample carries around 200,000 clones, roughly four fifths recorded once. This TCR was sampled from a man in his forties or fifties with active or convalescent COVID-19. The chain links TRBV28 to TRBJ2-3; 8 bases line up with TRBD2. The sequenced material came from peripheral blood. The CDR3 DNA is TGTGCCAGCAGTCTCGGGGGGGTCACAGATACGCAGTATTTT. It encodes CASSLGGVTDTQYF.